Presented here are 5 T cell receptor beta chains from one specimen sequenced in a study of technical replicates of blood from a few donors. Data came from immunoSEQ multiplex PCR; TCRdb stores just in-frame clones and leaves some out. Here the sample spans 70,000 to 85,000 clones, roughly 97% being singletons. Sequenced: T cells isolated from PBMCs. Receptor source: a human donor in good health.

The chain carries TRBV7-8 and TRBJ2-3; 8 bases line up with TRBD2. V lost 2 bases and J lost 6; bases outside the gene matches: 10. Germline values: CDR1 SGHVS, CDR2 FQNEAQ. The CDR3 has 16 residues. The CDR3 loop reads CASSLSPASGYDTQYF. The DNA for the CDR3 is TGTGCCAGCAGCTTATCCCCTGCTAGCGGGTATGATACGCAGTATTTT.

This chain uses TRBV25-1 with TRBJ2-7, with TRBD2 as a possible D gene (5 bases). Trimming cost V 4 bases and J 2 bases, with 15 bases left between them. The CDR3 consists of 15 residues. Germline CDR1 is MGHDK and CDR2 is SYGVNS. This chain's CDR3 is CASSGLRTGTYEQYF. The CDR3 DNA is TGTGCCAGCAGTGGCCTTAGAACGGGAACCTACGAGCAGTACTTC.

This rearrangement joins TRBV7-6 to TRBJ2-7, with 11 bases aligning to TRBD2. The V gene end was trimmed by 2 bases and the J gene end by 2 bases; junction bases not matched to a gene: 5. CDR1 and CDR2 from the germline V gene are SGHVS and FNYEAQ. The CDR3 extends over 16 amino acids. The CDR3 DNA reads TGTGCCAGCAGCTTACGACTAGCGGGGACCACCTACGAGCAGTACTTC. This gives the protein CASSLRLAGTTYEQYF.

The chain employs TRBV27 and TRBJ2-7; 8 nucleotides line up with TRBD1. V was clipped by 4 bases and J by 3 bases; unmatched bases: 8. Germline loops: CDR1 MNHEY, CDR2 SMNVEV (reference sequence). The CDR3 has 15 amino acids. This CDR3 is CASSSPGDRRYEQYF. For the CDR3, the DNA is TGTGCCAGCAGTTCCCCCGGGGACAGGCGCTACGAGCAGTACTTC.

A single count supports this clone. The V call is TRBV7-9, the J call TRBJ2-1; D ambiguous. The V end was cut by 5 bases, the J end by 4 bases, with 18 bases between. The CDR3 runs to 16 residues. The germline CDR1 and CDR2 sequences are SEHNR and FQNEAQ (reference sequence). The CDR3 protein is CASSGEIEVLYNEQFF. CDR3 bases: TGTGCCAGCAGCGGAGAAATCGAAGTCCTATACAATGAGCAGTTCTTC.